The T cell receptor beta chain described here comes from a study of T cells after yellow fever vaccination. Across the whole study: The authors prepared low-cell-number fractions using SMART-Seq v4 Ultra Low Input. The study's findings and limits: There was a possibility that FACS-sorted repertoires contained abundant clonotypes contaminating from the bulk population. Clones that expanded after primary vaccination mostly reappeared after the booster (roughly 95% CD4, approximately 87% CD8).

After removal of 2 bases from V and 3 bases from J, the junction contained 4 bases not matched to a gene. Germline loops: CDR1 DFQATT, CDR2 SNEGSKA (reference sequence). The CDR3 has 14 amino acids. This clonotype has a count of ten or more. Its cognate antigen is unknown. By 5'RACE template switching, TCR cDNA was produced, with a universal primer site and UMIs added in the process. TCRdb used MiXCR to reprocess the 5' RACE reads, holding one entry per CDR3 protein. Among a few hundred thousand distinct CDR3 sequences, less than 7.5% were seen once, and the ten largest hold approximately 1.1%. This sample comprised CD4+ T cells sorted from PBMCs, obtained on the day of the yellow fever booster vaccination. This rearrangement joins TRBV20-1 to TRBJ2-3, with 8 bases fitting TRBD2. The receptor was derived from a man aged 25-45 years who received the YFV17D yellow fever vaccine. CDR3 amino acids: CSARSTSGTDTQYF. The CDR3 nucleotides are TGCAGTGCTAGAAGTACTAGCGGTACAGATACGCAGTATTTT.